This T cell receptor beta chain was retrieved from a study of T cell repertoires in cytomegalovirus infection. Study-level findings and limits: The cumulative frequency of public TCR beta families identified carriers of CMV plus the relevant HLA. The ex vivo response showed dominance by HLA-C-restricted CMV-specific TCR beta clonotypes.

The junction had 1 base not matched to a gene; V was cut back by 6 bases and J by 0 bases. This CDR3 contains 14 residues. Per the germline V gene, CDR1 is LGHNT and CDR2 is FRNRAP. This clonotype was counted many times. Its specificity is unknown. TCRdb itself ran the reads through MiXCR, one entry per CDR3 protein. Here the sample spans roughly 320,000 distinct CDR3 sequences, around 10% being singletons. The sequence was obtained from a human donor in good health (CMV status not recorded). Some clones in this sample may be carry-over from other donors' samples. Sequencing was carried out using PBMCs. The chain is built from TRBV12-5 and TRBJ1-4, with 7 positions matching TRBD1. This CDR3 reads CASGGTATNEKLFF. Here the CDR3 DNA reads TGTGCTAGTGGAGGGACAGCAACTAATGAAAAACTGTTTTTT.